A selection of T cell receptor beta chains follows, all from one sample in a study of blood T cell repertoires in COVID-19. Using immunoSEQ multiplex PCR, the repertoire was profiled, and TCRdb retains in-frame clones only, with some absent. The repertoire holds 200,000 to 300,000 clones, with more than 75% as singletons. Sequencing was performed on PBMCs or T cells enriched from blood (not recorded which). These receptors were collected from a woman between 40 and 55 years old with acute COVID-19. CDR3s include the opening cysteine and the closing phenylalanine or tryptophan. D genes are given only for firm matches. Not all rows give a size; the values are once, few, many and, for expanded clones, a class.

CDR3 protein,CDR3 DNA,V gene,J gene,D gene,clone size
CASSLDGGHEQYF,TGTGCCAGCAGCTTGGATGGCGGCCACGAGCAGTACTTC,TRBV5-5,TRBJ2-7,-,-
CASSVSRTGTGGPGELFF,TGTGCCAGCAGCGTCTCCCGAACCGGGACAGGGGGCCCCGGGGAGCTGTTTTTT,TRBV9,TRBJ2-2,TRBD1,-
CAWRINGGKTSEQYF,TGTGCCTGGAGGATCAACGGGGGTAAAACGTCTGAGCAGTACTTC,TRBV30,TRBJ2-7,-,-
CASSTVENEQFF,TGTGCCAGCAGTACGGTGGAGAATGAGCAGTTCTTC,TRBV12-3/TRBV12-4,TRBJ2-1,-,-
CASSEAGQGTYGYTF,TGTGCCAGCAGTGAAGCCGGACAGGGGACCTATGGCTACACCTTC,TRBV6-1,TRBJ1-2,TRBD1,once
CASSSPQGDSGNTIYF,TGTGCCAGCAGCTCACCACAGGGAGACTCTGGAAACACCATATATTTT,TRBV7-9,TRBJ1-3,-,few
CASSYLGTSDDEQYF,TGTGCCAGCAGCTACCTCGGGACTAGCGATGACGAGCAGTACTTC,TRBV6-5,TRBJ2-7,TRBD2,-
CASSLGGRDEKLFF,TGTGCCAGCAGCTTAGGAGGGAGGGACGAAAAACTGTTTTTT,TRBV13,TRBJ1-4,-,-
CASRVKGGMSEAFF,TGTGCCAGCAGAGTGAAGGGGGGGATGTCTGAAGCTTTCTTT,TRBV6-5,TRBJ1-1,-,-
CASSLTAHPDTQYF,TGTGCCAGCAGCTTGACAGCTCACCCAGATACGCAGTATTTT,TRBV5-5,TRBJ2-3,-,-
CASSQLAGGAYEQYF,TGTGCCAGCAGCCAACTAGCGGGAGGTGCCTACGAGCAGTACTTC,TRBV7-8,TRBJ2-7,TRBD2,-
CASSYSGTSYEQYF,TGTGCCAGCAGTTACTCCGGGACTTCCTACGAGCAGTACTTC,TRBV6-2/TRBV6-3,TRBJ2-7,-,-
CASSPSTRNTGELFF,TGCGCCAGCAGCCCCTCGACTAGGAACACCGGGGAGCTGTTTTTT,TRBV5-1,TRBJ2-2,-,few
CASRSGLAGGSYNEQFF,TGTGCCAGCAGGTCGGGACTAGCGGGAGGCTCCTACAATGAGCAGTTCTTC,TRBV5-4,TRBJ2-1,TRBD2,many
CASSETSGRAYYEQYF,TGTGCCAGCAGTGAAACTAGCGGGAGGGCCTACTACGAGCAGTACTTC,TRBV6-1,TRBJ2-7,TRBD2,-
CATSDDYSEQFF,TGTGCCACCAGTGATGACTACTCTGAGCAGTTCTTC,TRBV24-1,TRBJ2-1,-,-
CASKPDGSYNEQFF,TGTGCCAGCAAACCAGATGGCTCCTACAATGAGCAGTTCTTC,TRBV6-5,TRBJ2-1,-,few
CASSQETSGLNEQFF,TGTGCCAGCAGCCAAGAGACTAGCGGGCTCAATGAGCAGTTCTTC,TRBV14,TRBJ2-1,TRBD2,-
CASKGGGYGYTF,TGTGCCAGCAAAGGGGGCGGTTATGGCTACACCTTC,TRBV7-9,TRBJ1-2,TRBD1,-
CASSVTPEGHTDTQYF,TGTGCCAGCAGCGTGACTCCTGAGGGACACACAGATACGCAGTATTTT,TRBV9,TRBJ2-3,-,-
CASSSSGTLSTDTQYF,TGTGCCAGCAGCTCATCCGGGACACTAAGCACAGATACGCAGTATTTT,TRBV5-8,TRBJ2-3,-,once
CAISVFGGGKNSPLHF,TGTGCCATCAGTGTCTTCGGGGGGGGGAAGAATTCACCCCTCCACTTT,TRBV10-3,TRBJ1-6,-,once
CASRQPTGDGYGYTF,TGTGCCAGCCGCCAACCCACAGGGGATGGCTATGGCTACACCTTC,TRBV28,TRBJ1-2,TRBD1,-
CASSLRALQGNNEQFF,TGTGCCAGCAGTTTAAGGGCGCTACAGGGGAACAATGAGCAGTTCTTC,TRBV27,TRBJ2-1,TRBD1,-
CASSLAAARNTQYF,TGTGCCAGCAGTTTAGCGGCGGCCCGAAATACGCAGTATTTT,TRBV28,TRBJ2-3,-,once
CASSSGQGQAEAFF,TGTGCCAGCAGTTCGGGACAGGGACAAGCTGAAGCTTTCTTT,TRBV6-5,TRBJ1-1,TRBD1,-
CATKFSSGNEQFF,TGTGCCACGAAGTTTAGCAGCGGGAATGAGCAGTTCTTC,TRBV19,TRBJ2-1,-,-